This T cell receptor beta chain originates from a study of identical twins. Study outcomes and limitations: Not following the same donors, the study drew its conclusions from cross-sectional statistical analysis.

Of note for this clonotype: Its antigen is still unknown.

A universal primer site was created by template switching, with the cDNA bearing unique molecular identifiers. TCRdb reprocessed the 5' RACE reads via MiXCR and lists one record per CDR3 protein. The repertoire holds 500,000 to 550,000 distinct CDR3 sequences, with 20% to 25% as singletons. This sample was shared with a second study, whose subject was yellow fever vaccine responses in identical twins. According to that study: Twins reportedly showed a vaccine T cell response that seemed partly convergent and partly personalized.

The origin of this receptor is a woman aged 18-30 years in good health. Sequencing input: CD4+ T cells sorted from blood.

CDR3 in amino acids: CASSLAPGLSGANVLTF. The CDR3 nucleotides are TGTGCCAGCAGTTTAGCGCCCGGACTCTCTGGGGCCAACGTCCTGACTTTC. The chain is built from TRBV12-3 or TRBV12-4 and TRBJ2-6; the D gene is possibly TRBD2 (5 bases). V shed 0 bases and J shed 0 bases, with 9 bases lying between them. The CDR3 consists of 17 residues.